Listed below are T cell receptor beta chains from one sample, sequenced in a study of T cell responses to AZD1222 COVID-19 vaccine. Profiled with immunoSEQ multiplex PCR; TCRdb holds only in-frame clones, not every one. There are around 66,000 clones in the sample; around nine tenths occur only once, and more than 4% lies in the top ten. The specimen comprised peripheral blood, sampled 28 days after the second dose of the MenACWY control vaccine. These receptors originate from an adult who received the MenACWY meningococcal vaccine as a control. The CDR3 runs from the conserved cysteine through the conserved F or W. A D gene is named only where the DNA matches it firmly. Size is stated for part of the rows, as once, few or many counts, or as a class when the clone is expanded.

D gene,J gene,clone size,V gene,CDR3 DNA,CDR3 protein
TRBD1,TRBJ1-6,NA,TRBV19,TGTGCCAGTAGTATCCAGGGGGTAGATAATTCACCCCTCCACTTT,CASSIQGVDNSPLHF
NA,TRBJ1-6,NA,TRBV27,TGTGCCAGCAGCTACCAGACTCCTGATGTGGGGGGAGGGGGCTATAATTCACCCCTCCACTTT,CASSYQTPDVGGGGYNSPLHF
NA,TRBJ2-7,NA,TRBV28,TGTGCCAGCAATCAGGGCGGTGAGCAGTACTTC,CASNQGGEQYF
TRBD2,TRBJ2-3,NA,TRBV6-5,TGTGCCAGCAAGGGTCGACTAGCGGACACAGATACGCAGTATTTT,CASKGRLADTDTQYF
NA,TRBJ1-1,NA,TRBV12-3/TRBV12-4,TGTGCCAGCAGTTCCTTGGGTAAAGCTTTCTTT,CASSSLGKAFF
NA,TRBJ2-3,NA,TRBV3-1/TRBV3-2,TGTGCCAGCAGCCAACCACTGGGGGCAGATACGCAGTATTTT,CASSQPLGADTQYF
NA,TRBJ1-5,NA,TRBV2,TGTGCCAGCAGTCCGGAGCTTAGGGGCAATCAGCCCCAGCATTTT,CASSPELRGNQPQHF
NA,TRBJ1-1,NA,TRBV18,TGTGCCAGCTCGTTTAGAGAAAGGGATGAAGCTTTCTTT,CASSFRERDEAFF
NA,TRBJ1-2,NA,TRBV2,TGTGCCAGCAGTGAATTGGTTGGGGGTATTAGTGGCTACACCTTC,CASSELVGGISGYTF
TRBD2,TRBJ2-3,NA,TRBV5-1,TGCGCCAGCAGCTCGGGACTAGCGGGAGTGGATACGCAGTATTTT,CASSSGLAGVDTQYF
NA,TRBJ1-1,NA,TRBV30,TGTGCCTGGAGCCTACAGGGTTTGAGTGAAGCTTTCTTT,CAWSLQGLSEAFF
TRBD2,TRBJ2-3,NA,TRBV7-2,TGTGCCAGCAGCTTCGGGGGAGGGCTCACAGATACGCAGTATTTT,CASSFGGGLTDTQYF
NA,TRBJ1-1,NA,TRBV7-2,TGTGCCAGCAGCCAAGGACGCCGTACTGAAGCTTTCTTT,CASSQGRRTEAFF
NA,TRBJ2-5,NA,TRBV9,TGTGCCAGCAGCCCCCAGGGCGGGGAGACCCAGTACTTC,CASSPQGGETQYF
NA,TRBJ2-7,once,TRBV11-3,TGTGCCAGCAGCTTGGTTGCAGGCGGAGACGAGCAGTACTTC,CASSLVAGGDEQYF
NA,TRBJ2-3,once,TRBV9,TGTGCCAGCAGCGAGACCGGGGGAGTAGATACGCAGTATTTT,CASSETGGVDTQYF
TRBD2,TRBJ2-7,NA,TRBV29-1,TGCAGCGTTGCTAGGACTAGCGGGGGGCCTGGGGACGAGCAGTACTTC,CSVARTSGGPGDEQYF
NA,TRBJ1-5,NA,TRBV3-1/TRBV3-2,TGTGCCAGCAGCCCCCAAGACCCGGGTACGGGTCAGCCCCAGCATTTT,CASSPQDPGTGQPQHF
TRBD1,TRBJ2-7,once,TRBV2,TGTGCCAGCAGTGGCGTCTTCGACAGGGTAGTTAACGAGCAGTACTTC,CASSGVFDRVVNEQYF
NA,TRBJ1-1,NA,TRBV7-2,TGTGCCAGCAGCTTAGTGTCAGTGAACACTGAAGCTTTCTTT,CASSLVSVNTEAFF
NA,TRBJ1-4,once,TRBV28,TGTGCCAGCAGTTTGGTTGCAACTAATGAAAAACTGTTTTTT,CASSLVATNEKLFF
TRBD1,TRBJ1-3,NA,TRBV27,TGTGCCAGCAGTCCCTATGGGACAGGGGGTAAGGGCATATATTTT,CASSPYGTGGKGIYF
NA,TRBJ2-6,NA,TRBV7-3,TGTGCCAGCAGCTTAGGGGCCTCTGGGGCCAACGTCCTGACTTTC,CASSLGASGANVLTF
NA,TRBJ2-5,NA,TRBV6-2/TRBV6-3,TGTGCCAGCAGTGACGCTAGGGGGATGGAGACCCAGTACTTC,CASSDARGMETQYF
TRBD2,TRBJ2-3,NA,TRBV9,TGTGCCAGCAGCGTAGTCGGTAGCGGGGTCACAGATACGCAGTATTTT,CASSVVGSGVTDTQYF
TRBD1,TRBJ1-2,NA,TRBV5-6,TGTGCCAGCAGCTTACTAACAGGGGCGGGAGGCTACACCTTC,CASSLLTGAGGYTF
TRBD1,TRBJ1-3,NA,TRBV4-1,TGCGCCAGCAGCCCGGGACAGGGCGAAAACACCATATATTTT,CASSPGQGENTIYF
NA,TRBJ2-7,NA,TRBV5-1,TGCGCCAGCACCGACCCCCGGGGGGCTTACGAGCAGTACTTC,CASTDPRGAYEQYF
TRBD1,TRBJ1-2,NA,TRBV30,TGTGCCTGGAACATAATTGCCGGGACAGGGGGTGGCTACACCTTC,CAWNIIAGTGGGYTF
TRBD1,TRBJ2-7,NA,TRBV19,TGTGCCAGTAGTTCCACCCCGGGACAGGGGGCCAACGAGCAGTACTTC,CASSSTPGQGANEQYF
TRBD1,TRBJ1-2,few,TRBV9,TGTGCCAGCAGCAATCCCCGAACAGGGGAGGCTAACTATGGCTACACCTTC,CASSNPRTGEANYGYTF
NA,TRBJ2-5,NA,TRBV29-1,TGCAGCGTCGACCGGGACGCATCCCAAGAGACCCAGTACTTC,CSVDRDASQETQYF
TRBD1,TRBJ2-7,NA,TRBV5-1,TGCGCCAGCAGCTGGGACAGGGGCTACGAGCAGTACTTC,CASSWDRGYEQYF
TRBD1,TRBJ1-2,NA,TRBV28,TGTGCCAGCAGTCCTCAGACAGGGTGGGATGGTGGCTACACCTTC,CASSPQTGWDGGYTF
TRBD1,TRBJ1-3,NA,TRBV10-3,TGTGCCATCACCGAGGGGCAGGGGGATAACACCATATATTTT,CAITEGQGDNTIYF
NA,TRBJ1-4,NA,TRBV4-3,TGCGCCAGCAGCCCCTCGCTGGGGGCCGGGGAAAAACTGTTTTTT,CASSPSLGAGEKLFF
NA,TRBJ2-3,NA,TRBV7-3,TGTGCCAGCAGCTTCGCCCAGAGCACAGATACGCAGTATTTT,CASSFAQSTDTQYF
TRBD1,TRBJ2-6,NA,TRBV28,TGTGCCAGCAGTTTGCTACGGAGGACAGGGCCTACCAGCTCTGGGGCCAACGTCCTGACTTTC,CASSLLRRTGPTSSGANVLTF
NA,TRBJ2-1,NA,TRBV21-1,TGTGCCAGCAGCAACGGGGACAGTTACAATGAGCAGTTCTTC,CASSNGDSYNEQFF
NA,TRBJ2-3,NA,TRBV6-1,TGTGCCAGCAGTGAGCTGGGGCCCGTATTAGGTACGCAGTATTTT,CASSELGPVLGTQYF
NA,TRBJ1-6,NA,TRBV3-1/TRBV3-2,TGTGCCAGCAGCGGACAACGGGAGGGCAGCGGAAATTCACCCCTCCACTTT,CASSGQREGSGNSPLHF
NA,TRBJ2-7,NA,TRBV4-1,TGCGCCAGCAGCCAAGGGGATTCCTACGAGCAGTACTTC,CASSQGDSYEQYF
NA,TRBJ2-7,NA,TRBV10-1,TGCGCCAGCAGCCGGGGACCCCCCTACGAGCAGTACTTC,CASSRGPPYEQYF
NA,TRBJ1-3,NA,TRBV28,TGTGCCAGCAGCCTGTCGGGGTCCGGAAACACCATATATTTT,CASSLSGSGNTIYF
NA,TRBJ1-2,NA,TRBV9,TGTGCCAGCAGCGTAAACCCCTCCTATGGCTACACCTTC,CASSVNPSYGYTF
TRBD1,TRBJ1-1,once,TRBV30,TGTGCCTGGAGTGCAGGGGGGAGAGGACGTGAAGCTTTCTTT,CAWSAGGRGREAFF
NA,TRBJ2-7,NA,TRBV5-5,TGTGCCAGCAGCTTCGGGACTTCCTACGAGCAGTACTTC,CASSFGTSYEQYF
NA,TRBJ1-2,few,TRBV3-1/TRBV3-2,TGTGCCAGCAGCCAACCAGGGAATGGCGACTATGGCTACACCTTC,CASSQPGNGDYGYTF